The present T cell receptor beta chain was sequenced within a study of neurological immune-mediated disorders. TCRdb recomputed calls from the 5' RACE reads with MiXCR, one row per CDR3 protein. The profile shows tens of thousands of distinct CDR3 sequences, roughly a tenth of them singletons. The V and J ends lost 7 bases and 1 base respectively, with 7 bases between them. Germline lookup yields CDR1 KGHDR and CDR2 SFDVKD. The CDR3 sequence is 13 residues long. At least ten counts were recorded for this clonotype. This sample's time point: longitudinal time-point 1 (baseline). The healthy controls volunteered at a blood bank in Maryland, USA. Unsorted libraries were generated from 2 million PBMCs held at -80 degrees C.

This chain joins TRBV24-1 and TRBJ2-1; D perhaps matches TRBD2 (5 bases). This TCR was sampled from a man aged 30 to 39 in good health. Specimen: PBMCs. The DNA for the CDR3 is TGTGCCACCAGGGACTCGTCCTACAATGAGCAGTTCTTC. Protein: CATRDSSYNEQFF.